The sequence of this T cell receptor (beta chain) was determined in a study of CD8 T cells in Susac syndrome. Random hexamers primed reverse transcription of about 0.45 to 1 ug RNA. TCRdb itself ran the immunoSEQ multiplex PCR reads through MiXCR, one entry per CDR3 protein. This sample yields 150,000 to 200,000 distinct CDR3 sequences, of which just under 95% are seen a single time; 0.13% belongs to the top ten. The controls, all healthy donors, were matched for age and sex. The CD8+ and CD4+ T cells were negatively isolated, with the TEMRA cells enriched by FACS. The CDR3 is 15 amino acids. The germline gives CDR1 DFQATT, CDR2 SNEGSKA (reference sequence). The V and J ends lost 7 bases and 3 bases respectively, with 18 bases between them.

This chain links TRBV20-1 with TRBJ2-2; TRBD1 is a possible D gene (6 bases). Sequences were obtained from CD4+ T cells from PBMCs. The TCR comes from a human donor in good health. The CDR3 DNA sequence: TGCAGTGTTAAAAGGGGGACGGAAGACACCGGGGAGCTGTTTTTT. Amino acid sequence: CSVKRGTEDTGELFF.